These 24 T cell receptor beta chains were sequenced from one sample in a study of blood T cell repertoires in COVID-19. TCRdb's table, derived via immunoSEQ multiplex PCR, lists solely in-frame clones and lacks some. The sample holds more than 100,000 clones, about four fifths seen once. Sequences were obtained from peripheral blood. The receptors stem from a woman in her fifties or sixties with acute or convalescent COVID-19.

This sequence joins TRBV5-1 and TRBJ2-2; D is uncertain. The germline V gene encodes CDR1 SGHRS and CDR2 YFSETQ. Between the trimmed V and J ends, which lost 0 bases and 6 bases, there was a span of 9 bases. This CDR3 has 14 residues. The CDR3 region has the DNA TGCGCCAGCAGCTTGGGTCCTCAGGCCGGGGAGCTGTTTTTT. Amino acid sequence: CASSLGPQAGELFF.

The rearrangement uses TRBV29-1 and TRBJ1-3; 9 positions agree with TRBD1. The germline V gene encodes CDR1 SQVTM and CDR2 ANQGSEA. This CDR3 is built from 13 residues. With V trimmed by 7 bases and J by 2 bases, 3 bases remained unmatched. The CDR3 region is CSAGTGTGNTIYF. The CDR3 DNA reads TGCAGCGCCGGGACAGGGACTGGAAACACCATATATTTT.

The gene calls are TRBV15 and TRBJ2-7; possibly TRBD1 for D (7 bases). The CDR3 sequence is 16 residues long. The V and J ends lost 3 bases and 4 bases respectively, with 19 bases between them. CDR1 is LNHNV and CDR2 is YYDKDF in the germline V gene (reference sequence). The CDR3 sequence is CATSSADRDGRYEQYF. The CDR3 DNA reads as TGTGCCACCAGCAGCGCAGACAGGGATGGGAGGTACGAGCAGTACTTC.

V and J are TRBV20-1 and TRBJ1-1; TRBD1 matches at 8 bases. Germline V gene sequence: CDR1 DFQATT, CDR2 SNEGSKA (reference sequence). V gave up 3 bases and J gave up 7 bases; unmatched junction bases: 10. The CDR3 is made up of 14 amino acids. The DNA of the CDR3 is TGCAGTGCTAGTACAGGGGGGCCGACGGTTGAAGCTTTCTTT. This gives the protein CSASTGGPTVEAFF.

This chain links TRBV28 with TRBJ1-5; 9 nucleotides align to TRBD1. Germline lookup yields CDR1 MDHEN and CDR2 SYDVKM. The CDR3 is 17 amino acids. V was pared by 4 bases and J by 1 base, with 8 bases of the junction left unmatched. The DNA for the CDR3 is TGTGCCAGCAGTTCATTCACCGGGACAGGGAGCAATCAGCCCCAGCATTTT. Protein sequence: CASSSFTGTGSNQPQHF.

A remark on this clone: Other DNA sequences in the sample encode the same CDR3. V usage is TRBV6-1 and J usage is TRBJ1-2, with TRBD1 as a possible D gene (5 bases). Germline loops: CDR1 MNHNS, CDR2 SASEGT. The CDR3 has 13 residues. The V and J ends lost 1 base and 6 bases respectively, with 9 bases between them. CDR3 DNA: TGTGCCAGCAGTGAAGGGGGCAGGGATGGCTACACCTTC. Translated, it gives CASSEGGRDGYTF.

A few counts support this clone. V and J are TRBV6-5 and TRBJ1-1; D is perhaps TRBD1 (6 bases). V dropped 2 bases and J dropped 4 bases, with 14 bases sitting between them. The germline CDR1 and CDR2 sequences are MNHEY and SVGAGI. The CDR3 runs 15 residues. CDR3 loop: CASSYGTGQVTEAFF. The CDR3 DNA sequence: TGTGCCAGCAGTTACGGGACGGGACAAGTCACTGAAGCTTTCTTT.

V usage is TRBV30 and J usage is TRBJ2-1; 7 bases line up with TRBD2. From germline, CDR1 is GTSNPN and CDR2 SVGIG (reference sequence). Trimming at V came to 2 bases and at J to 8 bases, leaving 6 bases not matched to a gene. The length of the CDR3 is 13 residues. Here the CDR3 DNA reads TGTGCCTGGAGTAGAGGACTAGTGGATGAGCAGTTCTTC. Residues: CAWSRGLVDEQFF.

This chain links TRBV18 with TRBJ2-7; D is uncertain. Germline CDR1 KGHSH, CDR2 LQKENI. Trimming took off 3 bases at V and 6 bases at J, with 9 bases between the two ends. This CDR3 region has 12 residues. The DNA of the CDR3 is TGTGCCAGCTCACCGGTGACACGCGAGCAGTACTTC. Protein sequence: CASSPVTREQYF.

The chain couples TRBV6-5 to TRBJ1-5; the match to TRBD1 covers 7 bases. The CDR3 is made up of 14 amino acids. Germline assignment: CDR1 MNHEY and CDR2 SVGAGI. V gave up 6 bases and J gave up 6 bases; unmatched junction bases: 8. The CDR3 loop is CASRAGTDRQPQHF. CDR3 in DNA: TGTGCCAGCAGGGCCGGGACAGACCGTCAGCCCCAGCATTTT.

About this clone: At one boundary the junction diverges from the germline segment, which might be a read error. The CDR3 DNA reads TGTGCCAGCAGTTCTCCCGAGACGGACTACGTGCAGTACTTC. It yields the protein CASSSPETDYVQYF. This chain uses TRBV6-6 with TRBJ2-7; possible D gene TRBD2, 6 bases. Germline CDR1 MNHNY, CDR2 SVGAGI (reference sequence). The CDR3 runs to 14 residues.

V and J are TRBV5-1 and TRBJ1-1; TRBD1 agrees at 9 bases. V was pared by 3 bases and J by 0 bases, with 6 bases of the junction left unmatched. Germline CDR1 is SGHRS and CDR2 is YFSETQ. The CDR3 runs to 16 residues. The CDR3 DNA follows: TGCGCCAGCAGCTCGGGACAGGGATTAATGAACACTGAAGCTTTCTTT. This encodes CASSSGQGLMNTEAFF.

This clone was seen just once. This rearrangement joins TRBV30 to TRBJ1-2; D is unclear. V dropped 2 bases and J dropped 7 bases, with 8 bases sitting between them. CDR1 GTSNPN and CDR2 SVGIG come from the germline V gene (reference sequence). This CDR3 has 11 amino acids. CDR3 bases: TGTGCCTGGAGTAGAACATCTGGCTACACCTTC. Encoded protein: CAWSRTSGYTF.

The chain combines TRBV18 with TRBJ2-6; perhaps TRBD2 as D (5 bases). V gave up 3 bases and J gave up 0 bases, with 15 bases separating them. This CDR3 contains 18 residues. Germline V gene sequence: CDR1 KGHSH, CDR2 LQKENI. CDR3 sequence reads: CASSPLNSARSGANVLTF. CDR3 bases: TGTGCCAGCTCACCTCTTAATAGCGCCCGCTCTGGGGCCAACGTCCTGACTTTC.

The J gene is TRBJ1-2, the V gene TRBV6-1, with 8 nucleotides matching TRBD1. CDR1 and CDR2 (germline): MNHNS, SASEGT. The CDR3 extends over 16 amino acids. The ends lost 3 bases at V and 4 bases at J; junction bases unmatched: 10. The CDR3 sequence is CASSEGPLTGAYGYTF. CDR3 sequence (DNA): TGTGCCAGCAGTGAGGGACCCCTGACAGGGGCCTATGGCTACACCTTC.

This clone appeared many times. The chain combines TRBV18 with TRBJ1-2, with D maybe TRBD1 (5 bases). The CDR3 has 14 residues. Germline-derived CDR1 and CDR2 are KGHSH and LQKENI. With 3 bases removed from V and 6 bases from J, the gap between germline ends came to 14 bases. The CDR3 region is CASSPLGAGDGYTF. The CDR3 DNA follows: TGTGCCAGCTCACCCCTCGGGGCGGGGGATGGCTACACCTTC.

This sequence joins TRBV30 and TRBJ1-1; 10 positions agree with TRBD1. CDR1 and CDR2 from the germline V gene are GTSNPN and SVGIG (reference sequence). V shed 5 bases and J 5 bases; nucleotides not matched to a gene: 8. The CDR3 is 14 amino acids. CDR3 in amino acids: CAWRTGGWRTEAFF. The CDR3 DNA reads TGTGCCTGGCGGACAGGGGGATGGAGGACTGAAGCTTTCTTT.

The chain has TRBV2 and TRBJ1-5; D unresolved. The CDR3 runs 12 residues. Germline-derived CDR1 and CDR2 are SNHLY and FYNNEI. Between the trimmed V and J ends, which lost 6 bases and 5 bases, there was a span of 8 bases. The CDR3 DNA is TGTGCCAGCAGCGGGTTGGATCAGCCCCAGCATTTT. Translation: CASSGLDQPQHF.

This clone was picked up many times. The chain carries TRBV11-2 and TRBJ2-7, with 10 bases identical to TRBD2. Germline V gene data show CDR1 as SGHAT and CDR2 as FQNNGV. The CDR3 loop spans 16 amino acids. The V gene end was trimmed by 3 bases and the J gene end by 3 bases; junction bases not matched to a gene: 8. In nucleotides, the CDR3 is TGTGCCAGCAGCTTGGGAGCGGGGGGGATCAGCTACGAGCAGTACTTC. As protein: CASSLGAGGISYEQYF.

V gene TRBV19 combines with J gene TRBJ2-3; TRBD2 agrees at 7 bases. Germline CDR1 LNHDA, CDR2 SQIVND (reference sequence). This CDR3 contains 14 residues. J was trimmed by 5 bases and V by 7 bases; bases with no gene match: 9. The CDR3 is CASTPAGREDTQYF. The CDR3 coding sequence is TGTGCCAGTACTCCAGCGGGGAGAGAAGATACGCAGTATTTT.

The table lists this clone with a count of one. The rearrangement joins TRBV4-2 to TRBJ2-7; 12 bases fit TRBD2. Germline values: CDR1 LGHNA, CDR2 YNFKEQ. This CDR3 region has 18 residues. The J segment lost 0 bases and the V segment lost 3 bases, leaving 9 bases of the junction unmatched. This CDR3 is CASSQELAGGSSSYEQYF. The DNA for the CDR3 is TGTGCCAGCAGCCAGGAACTAGCGGGGGGCTCTAGCTCCTACGAGCAGTACTTC.

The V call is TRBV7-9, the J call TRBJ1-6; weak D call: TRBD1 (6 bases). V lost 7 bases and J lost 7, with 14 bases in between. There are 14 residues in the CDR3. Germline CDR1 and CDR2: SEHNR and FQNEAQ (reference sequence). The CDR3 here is CASTRAGVNSPLHF. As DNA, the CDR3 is TGTGCCAGCACCCGGGCAGGGGTGAATTCACCCCTCCACTTT.

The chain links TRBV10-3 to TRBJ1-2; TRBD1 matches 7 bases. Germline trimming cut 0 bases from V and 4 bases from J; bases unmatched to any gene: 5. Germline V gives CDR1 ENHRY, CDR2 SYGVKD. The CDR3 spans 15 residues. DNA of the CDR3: TGTGCCATCAGTGAGTCGATCGGGACAGCCTATGGCTACACCTTC. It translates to CAISESIGTAYGYTF.

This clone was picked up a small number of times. CDR3 DNA sequence: TGTGCCAGTAGTATAGGCCGCGACATCACTGAAGCTTTCTTT. It specifies CASSIGRDITEAFF. V gene TRBV19 combines with J gene TRBJ1-1; no clear D. In germline, CDR1 is LNHDA, CDR2 SQIVND (reference sequence). Trimming took 1 base from V and 4 from J, leaving 10 bases between them. The CDR3 extends over 14 amino acids.